These 31 T cell receptor beta chains came from one sample sequenced in a study of cytomegalovirus exposure and HLA in healthy donors. PCR used 60 Vbeta primers and 13 Jbeta primers. This table comes from immunoSEQ multiplex PCR, and its TCRdb copy is limited to in-frame clones, with some not included. The sample lists approximately 160,000 clones, under 85% seen once, with 1.5% to 2% in the top ten. Sequenced input: PBMCs. The receptor source for this set is a woman in her 30s in good health and CMV-seronegative.

J is TRBJ2-5 and V is TRBV13; 9 bases map to TRBD2. The CDR3 has 15 amino acids. Trimming at V came to 0 bases and at J to 6 bases, leaving 5 bases not matched to a gene. CDR1 is PRHDT, CDR2 FYEKMQ, per germline (reference sequence). DNA of the CDR3: TGTGCCAGCAGCTTAGGAGCGGGGGGTGGGAAGACCCAGTACTTC. This codes for CASSLGAGGGKTQYF.

This clone was recorded only once. This chain uses TRBV11-2 with TRBJ1-5, with D unresolved. The CDR3 runs to 15 residues. The V end lost 5 bases, the J end lost 5 bases, and 16 bases lay between the germline ends. CDR1 is SGHAT, CDR2 FQNNGV, per germline. The CDR3, as DNA: TGTGCCAGCAGCAAAGGGAGGACTGGGGATCAGCCCCAGCATTTT. Amino acid sequence: CASSKGRTGDQPQHF.

This chain joins TRBV7-3 and TRBJ2-5; 7 bases agree with TRBD2. Germline CDR1 SGHTA, CDR2 FQGTGA. The CDR3 extends over 15 amino acids. Unmatched junction bases numbered 5, after V lost 0 bases and J lost 4 bases. In nucleotides, the CDR3 is TGTGCCAGCAGCTTAACTGTGACTAGCCCAGAGACCCAGTACTTC. Its protein product is CASSLTVTSPETQYF.

The V call is TRBV4-3, the J call TRBJ2-7; D is perhaps TRBD2 (6 bases). Germline values: CDR1 LGHNA, CDR2 YSLEER. The V end was cut by 0 bases, the J end by 7 bases, with 19 bases between. This CDR3 comprises 16 residues. This chain's CDR3 is CASSQDLSGRLREQYF. In nucleotides, the CDR3 is TGCGCCAGCAGCCAAGATTTAAGTGGGAGGTTGAGGGAGCAGTACTTC.

The chain employs TRBV5-4 and TRBJ1-2; 9 bases map to TRBD1. The CDR3 has 15 residues. J was trimmed by 2 bases and V by 4 bases; bases with no gene match: 6. Germline CDR1 and CDR2: SGHNT and YYREEE (reference sequence). CDR3 nucleotide sequence: TGTGCCAGCAGCCAGAAGACAGGGGGAAACTATGGCTACACCTTC. It translates to CASSQKTGGNYGYTF.

This clone was observed once. The rearrangement links TRBV30 to TRBJ1-2, with a weak D call TRBD1 (6 bases). Looked up from germline, CDR1 is GTSNPN and CDR2 is SVGIG (reference sequence). The germline V and J ends were trimmed by 3 bases and 2 bases, with 16 bases remaining between them. This CDR3 has 15 amino acids. In nucleotides, the CDR3 is TGTGCCTGGAGCCATCGACAGGTTAGAAACTATGGCTACACCTTC. It is translated as CAWSHRQVRNYGYTF.

This clone was detected only a few times. The rearrangement links TRBV5-1 to TRBJ2-7, with a tentative D call TRBD2 (5 bases). The CDR3 runs 16 residues. Germline CDR1 SGHRS, CDR2 YFSETQ. Trimming cost V 3 bases and J 0 bases, with 16 bases left between them. The CDR3 DNA sequence: TGCGCCAGCAGCTCGAGAAGCGGCCTCCCCTCCTACGAGCAGTACTTC. Translated: CASSSRSGLPSYEQYF.

On this clone itself: Its ends do not fully match the called genes, so a read error is possible. This rearrangement joins TRBV7-9 to TRBJ1-5; D is unresolved. The CDR3 is 16 residues long. From germline, CDR1 is SEHNR and CDR2 FQNEAQ (reference sequence). CDR3 region: CSSSLGGGGSNQPQHF. CDR3 nucleotides: TGTTCCAGCAGCTTAGGAGGCGGTGGGAGCAATCAGCCCCAGCATTTT.

In its sample, this clone was seen once. The genes are TRBV6-1 and TRBJ2-5; 11 nucleotides match TRBD2. Germline trimming cut 6 bases from V and 1 base from J; bases unmatched to any gene: 1. The germline V gene has CDR1 MNHNS and CDR2 SASEGT. The CDR3 sequence is 14 residues long. CDR3 residues: CASRTSGGQETQYF. The CDR3 coding sequence is TGTGCCAGCAGAACTAGCGGGGGCCAAGAGACCCAGTACTTC.

This rearrangement joins TRBV15 to TRBJ1-5; D unclear. This CDR3 has 13 residues. The ends were cut back, 6 bases at V and 5 bases at J, with 11 bases in the middle. CDR1 LNHNV and CDR2 YYDKDF come from the germline V gene (reference sequence). Written as DNA, the CDR3 is TGTGCCACCAGTAAGGAGCGGCATCAGCCCCAGCATTTT. It is translated as CATSKERHQPQHF.

V usage is TRBV28 and J usage is TRBJ2-7, with D tentatively TRBD1 (5 bases). Trimming stripped 3 bases from V and 6 bases from J, with 15 bases between. Germline loops: CDR1 MDHEN, CDR2 SYDVKM. The CDR3 covers 14 residues. In nucleotides, the CDR3 is TGTGCCAGCAGTTTTAGTGGGGCGCGAGGCGAGCAGTACTTC. Its protein is CASSFSGARGEQYF.

This clone was counted a single time. The chain recombines TRBV7-9 with TRBJ1-5; the D gene is possibly TRBD1 (5 bases). Germline values: CDR1 SEHNR, CDR2 FQNEAQ (reference sequence). The ends were cut back, 5 bases at V and 7 bases at J, with 15 bases in the middle. The CDR3 consists of 14 residues. CDR3 amino acids: CASSPTAGLQPQHF. The CDR3 DNA sequence: TGTGCCAGCAGCCCCACCGCAGGGTTACAGCCCCAGCATTTT.

This clone was recorded a few times. This CDR3 is CASSPPGLAGGNEQFF. The CDR3, as DNA: TGTGCCAGCAGTCCTCCGGGACTAGCGGGAGGAAATGAGCAGTTCTTC. V usage is TRBV28 and J usage is TRBJ2-1, with 15 positions matching TRBD2. Germline V lookup: CDR1 MDHEN, CDR2 SYDVKM. CDR3 length: 16 residues. The V segment lost 5 bases and the J segment 7 bases; nucleotides outside the gene matches: 6.

V and J are TRBV11-2 and TRBJ2-7; D unresolved. Germline V gene data show CDR1 as SGHAT and CDR2 as FQNNGV. V gave up 4 bases and J gave up 0 bases, with 4 bases separating them. This CDR3 is built from 12 residues. CDR3 nucleotide sequence: TGTGCCAGCAGCTGGCCCTCCTACGAGCAGTACTTC. It yields the protein CASSWPSYEQYF.

Written as DNA, the CDR3 is TGTGCCAGCTCAAAAGGTGGGCGGGAGGGCCCCTACGAGCAGTACTTC. Its protein is CASSKGGREGPYEQYF. The rearrangement links TRBV9 to TRBJ2-7, with 9 bases fitting TRBD2. V trimming: 7 bases; J trimming: 2 bases; junction bases outside the gene matches: 13. Per the germline V gene, CDR1 is SGDLS and CDR2 is YYNGEE. The CDR3 is 16 amino acids.

The rearrangement links TRBV4-3 to TRBJ2-7, with TRBD1 matching 10 bases. With 3 bases clipped from V and 0 bases from J, the junction kept 2 bases outside the gene matches. This CDR3 has 15 residues. Per the germline V gene, CDR1 is LGHNA and CDR2 is YSLEER. The CDR3 region has the DNA TGCGCCAGCAGCCATGGGACAGGGGCCTCCTACGAGCAGTACTTC. Amino acid sequence: CASSHGTGASYEQYF.

V and J are TRBV2 and TRBJ2-2, with a possible D match to TRBD1 (6 bases). This CDR3 contains 15 residues. Germline CDR1 is SNHLY and CDR2 is FYNNEI. V dropped 4 bases and J dropped 0 bases, with 9 bases sitting between them. For the CDR3, the DNA is TGTGCCAGCAGTGGGGGACAAACGAACACCGGGGAGCTGTTTTTT. Protein: CASSGGQTNTGELFF.

The chain is built from TRBV5-8 and TRBJ1-5; D remains ambiguous. V lost 0 bases, J lost 0 bases, and 13 bases lay in between. This CDR3 is built from 17 residues. CDR1 and CDR2 (germline): SGHTS, YDEGEE. The CDR3 DNA follows: TGTGCCAGCAGCTTGGTGGCCTCAACGTATAGCAATCAGCCCCAGCATTTT. Protein: CASSLVASTYSNQPQHF.

Points on this clone: This CDR3 is also generated by other DNA sequences in the sample. V gene TRBV4-1 combines with J gene TRBJ2-3; 8 bases are a match to TRBD1. CDR3 length: 17 amino acids. V trimming: 3 bases; J trimming: 1 base; junction bases outside the gene matches: 9. CDR1 is MGHRA and CDR2 is YSYEKL in the germline V gene. The CDR3 is CASSHLGQGERTDTQYF. The DNA of the CDR3 is TGCGCCAGCAGCCACTTAGGACAGGGAGAGCGCACAGATACGCAGTATTTT.

The chain links TRBV29-1 to TRBJ2-5; TRBD2 agrees at 13 bases. Germline assignment: CDR1 SQVTM and CDR2 ANQGSEA. CDR3 length: 14 amino acids. The V and J ends lost 6 bases and 5 bases, in that order; junction bases with no gene match: 6. The CDR3 here is CSVGTSGDRETQYF. DNA for the CDR3: TGCAGCGTCGGGACTAGCGGGGACCGGGAGACCCAGTACTTC.

J is TRBJ2-7 and V is TRBV6-5; D perhaps matches TRBD1 (5 bases). The V end was cut by 1 base, the J end by 3 bases, with 10 bases between. The CDR3 sequence is 14 residues long. Germline CDR1 MNHEY, CDR2 SVGAGI. The CDR3, as DNA: TGTGCCAGCAGTTACTTACCAGGGTACTACGAGCAGTACTTC. Amino acids: CASSYLPGYYEQYF.

The CDR3 reads CASSLPGQGAAGYTF. CDR3 nucleotide sequence: TGCGCCAGCAGCCTGCCGGGACAGGGGGCAGCTGGCTACACCTTC. The rearrangement uses TRBV5-1 and TRBJ1-2, with TRBD1 matching 12 bases. The germline gives CDR1 SGHRS, CDR2 YFSETQ. The CDR3 extends over 15 amino acids. Germline trimming cut 4 bases from V and 7 bases from J; bases unmatched to any gene: 8.

This clone was counted a few times. The chain carries TRBV2 and TRBJ2-4; no firm D call. The CDR3 has 13 residues. CDR1 and CDR2 from the germline V gene are SNHLY and FYNNEI. V lost 2 bases to trimming and J lost 2 bases, with 4 bases between them. CDR3 sequence: CASSETTKNIQYF. The DNA of the CDR3 is TGTGCCAGCAGTGAAACTACCAAAAACATTCAGTACTTC.

The rearrangement uses TRBV30 and TRBJ2-7, with D hard to call. The germline gives CDR1 GTSNPN, CDR2 SVGIG (reference sequence). The CDR3 covers 10 residues. V gave up 1 base and J gave up 10 bases, with 8 bases separating them. The CDR3 loop is CAWSEDTQYF. The CDR3 nucleotides read TGTGCCTGGAGTGAAGACACTCAGTACTTC.

J is TRBJ1-1 and V is TRBV7-3; TRBD1 is a possible D gene (6 bases). This CDR3 spans 14 amino acids. Trimming pared 5 bases from V and 1 base from J, leaving 11 bases between. Germline CDR1 and CDR2: SGHTA and FQGTGA. The DNA of the CDR3 is TGTGCCAGCAGCCTTATAGGGGGGAACACTGAAGCTTTCTTT. Translated, it gives CASSLIGGNTEAFF. Complete variable domain (other parts from reference TRBV7-3 and TRBJ1-1): GAGVSQTPSNKVTEKGKYVELRCDPISGHTALYWYRQSLGQGPEFLIYFQGTGAADDSGLPNDRFFAVRPEGSVSTLKIQRTERGDSAVYLCASSLIGGNTEAFFGQGTRLTVV.

This chain connects TRBV4-3 to TRBJ2-1, with 8 positions matching TRBD2. Germline CDR1 and CDR2: LGHNA and YSLEER. The CDR3 consists of 17 residues. The V segment lost 1 base and the J segment 3 bases; nucleotides outside the gene matches: 8. CDR3 sequence: CASSQGTSLRFYNEQFF. The CDR3 DNA sequence: TGCGCCAGCAGCCAAGGGACTAGCCTTAGGTTCTACAATGAGCAGTTCTTC.

This chain joins TRBV4-1 and TRBJ1-1, with D uncertain. Germline V gene data show CDR1 as MGHRA and CDR2 as YSYEKL. This CDR3 is 15 amino acids long. Trimming took off 0 bases at V and 5 bases at J, with 13 bases between the two ends. The chain's CDR3 is CASSQEEWVGTEAFF. In DNA form, the CDR3 reads TGCGCCAGCAGCCAAGAGGAGTGGGTCGGGACTGAAGCTTTCTTT.

This chain uses TRBV10-1 with TRBJ2-1, with TRBD1 matching over 8 bases. Per the germline V gene, CDR1 is WNHNN and CDR2 is SYGVQD (reference sequence). V lost 4 bases and J lost 5; bases outside the gene matches: 13. The CDR3 runs to 17 residues. CDR3 sequence: CASSGVLGQGPNNEQFF. CDR3 DNA: TGCGCCAGCAGTGGAGTACTTGGACAGGGCCCTAACAATGAGCAGTTCTTC.

The chain couples TRBV27 to TRBJ2-7, with a possible D match to TRBD1 (6 bases). The CDR3 is 13 residues long. The germline CDR1 and CDR2 sequences are MNHEY and SMNVEV (reference sequence). Trimming removed 2 bases at V and 3 bases at J, with 8 bases between. This CDR3 reads CASSLQTGYEQYF. The CDR3 DNA is TGTGCCAGCAGTTTACAGACAGGCTACGAGCAGTACTTC.

The chain recombines TRBV5-1 with TRBJ1-6, with 10 bases aligning to TRBD1. Germline CDR1 is SGHRS and CDR2 is YFSETQ. The CDR3 covers 17 residues. J was trimmed by 9 bases and V by 5 bases; bases with no gene match: 14. The CDR3 nucleotides are TGCGCCAGCAGACAGGATTTTACCGGGACAGGGGTTTCACCCCTCCACTTT. It is translated as CASRQDFTGTGVSPLHF.

The chain is built from TRBV5-1 and TRBJ2-7; 8 nucleotides line up with TRBD1. This CDR3 has 16 amino acids. V gave up 4 bases and J gave up 1 base; unmatched junction bases: 10. Germline assignment: CDR1 SGHRS and CDR2 YFSETQ. The CDR3 DNA reads as TGCGCCAGCAGCCTAACCGGGACAGGTCTTTCCTACGAGCAGTACTTC. Translating gives CASSLTGTGLSYEQYF.